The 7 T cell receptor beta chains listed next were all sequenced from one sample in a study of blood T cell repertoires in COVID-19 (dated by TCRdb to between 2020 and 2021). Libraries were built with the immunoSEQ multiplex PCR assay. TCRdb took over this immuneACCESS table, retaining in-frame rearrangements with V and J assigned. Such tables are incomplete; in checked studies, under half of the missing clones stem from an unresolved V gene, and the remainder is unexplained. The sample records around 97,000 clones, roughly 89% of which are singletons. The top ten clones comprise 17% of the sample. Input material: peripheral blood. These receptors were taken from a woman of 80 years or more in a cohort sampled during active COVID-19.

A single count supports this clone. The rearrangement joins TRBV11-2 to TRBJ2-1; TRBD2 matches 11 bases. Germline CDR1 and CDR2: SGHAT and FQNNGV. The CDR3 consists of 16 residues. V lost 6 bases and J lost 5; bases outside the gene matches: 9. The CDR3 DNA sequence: TGTGCCAGCAGACAAATAGCGGGGGGGTCCCACAATGAGCAGTTCTTC. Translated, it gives CASRQIAGGSHNEQFF.

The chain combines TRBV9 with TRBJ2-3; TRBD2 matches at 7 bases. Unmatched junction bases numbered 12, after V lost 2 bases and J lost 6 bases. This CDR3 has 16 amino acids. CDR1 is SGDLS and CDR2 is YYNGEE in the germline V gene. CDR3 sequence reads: CASSVASGVFGDTQYF. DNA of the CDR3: TGTGCCAGCAGCGTGGCTAGCGGCGTTTTTGGTGATACGCAGTATTTT.

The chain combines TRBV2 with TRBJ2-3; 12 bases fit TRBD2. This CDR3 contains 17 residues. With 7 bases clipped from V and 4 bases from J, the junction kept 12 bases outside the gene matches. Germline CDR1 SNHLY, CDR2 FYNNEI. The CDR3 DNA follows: TGTGCCAGCAAGTTTTCCCTAGCGGGGGGGGTAGCAGATACGCAGTATTTT. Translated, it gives CASKFSLAGGVADTQYF.

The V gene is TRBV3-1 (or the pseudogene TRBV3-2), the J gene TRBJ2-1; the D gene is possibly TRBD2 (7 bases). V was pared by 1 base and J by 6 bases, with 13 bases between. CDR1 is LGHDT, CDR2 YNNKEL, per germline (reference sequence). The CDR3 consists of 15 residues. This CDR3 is CASSQVTGGPNEQFF. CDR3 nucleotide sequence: TGTGCCAGCAGCCAAGTAACCGGGGGGCCCAATGAGCAGTTCTTC.

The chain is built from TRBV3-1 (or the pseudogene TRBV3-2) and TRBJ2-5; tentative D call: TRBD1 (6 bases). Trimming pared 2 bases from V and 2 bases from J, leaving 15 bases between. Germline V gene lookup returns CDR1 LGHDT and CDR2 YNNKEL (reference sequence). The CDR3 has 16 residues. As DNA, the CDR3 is TGTGCCAGCAGCCAACCTGGAGACAGGATACAAGAGACCCAGTACTTC. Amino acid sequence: CASSQPGDRIQETQYF.

The CDR3 is CASRGLTYEQYF. For the CDR3, the DNA is TGTGCCAGCCGGGGACTTACCTACGAGCAGTACTTC. The V gene is TRBV7-8, the J gene TRBJ2-7, with D maybe TRBD2 (6 bases). The V end was cut by 8 bases, the J end by 2 bases, with 10 bases between. The CDR3 runs to 12 residues. In germline, CDR1 is SGHVS, CDR2 FQNEAQ.

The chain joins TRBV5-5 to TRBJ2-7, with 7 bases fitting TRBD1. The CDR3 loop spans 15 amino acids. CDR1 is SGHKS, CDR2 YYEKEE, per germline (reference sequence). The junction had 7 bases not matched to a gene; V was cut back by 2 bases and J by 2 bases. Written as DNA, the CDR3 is TGTGCCAGCAGCTTCCTAGGGACAGATCCCTACGAGCAGTACTTC. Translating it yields CASSFLGTDPYEQYF.